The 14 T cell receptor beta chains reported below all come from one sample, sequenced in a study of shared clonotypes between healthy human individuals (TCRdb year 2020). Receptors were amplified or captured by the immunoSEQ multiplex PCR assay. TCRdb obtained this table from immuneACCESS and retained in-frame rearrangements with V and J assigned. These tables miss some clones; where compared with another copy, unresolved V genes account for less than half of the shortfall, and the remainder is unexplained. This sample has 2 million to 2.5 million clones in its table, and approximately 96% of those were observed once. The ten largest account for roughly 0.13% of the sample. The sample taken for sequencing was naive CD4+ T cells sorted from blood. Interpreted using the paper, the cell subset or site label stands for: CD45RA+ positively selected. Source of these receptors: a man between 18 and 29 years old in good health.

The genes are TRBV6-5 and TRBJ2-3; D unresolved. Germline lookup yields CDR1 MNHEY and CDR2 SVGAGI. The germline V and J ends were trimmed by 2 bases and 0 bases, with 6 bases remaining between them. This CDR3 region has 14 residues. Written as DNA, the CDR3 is TGTGCCAGCAGTTACGACCCGAGCACAGATACGCAGTATTTT. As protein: CASSYDPSTDTQYF.

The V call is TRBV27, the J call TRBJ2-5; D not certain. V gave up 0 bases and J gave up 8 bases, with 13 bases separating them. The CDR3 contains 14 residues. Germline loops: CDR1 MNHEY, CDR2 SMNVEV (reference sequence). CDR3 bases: TGTGCCAGCAGTTTATCGACTGCACCGGGCACCCAGTACTTC. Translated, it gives CASSLSTAPGTQYF.

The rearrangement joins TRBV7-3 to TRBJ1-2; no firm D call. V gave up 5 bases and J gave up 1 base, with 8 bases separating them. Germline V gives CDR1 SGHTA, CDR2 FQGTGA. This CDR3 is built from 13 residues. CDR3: CASSKGDNYGYTF. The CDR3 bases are TGTGCCAGCAGCAAAGGAGATAACTATGGCTACACCTTC.

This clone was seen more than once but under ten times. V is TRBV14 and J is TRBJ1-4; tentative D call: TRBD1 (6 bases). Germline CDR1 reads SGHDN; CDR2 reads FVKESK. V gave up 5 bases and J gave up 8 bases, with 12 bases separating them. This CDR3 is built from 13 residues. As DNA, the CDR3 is TGTGCCAGCAGCGCCAGGGGAGGGGAAAAACTGTTTTTT. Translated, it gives CASSARGGEKLFF.

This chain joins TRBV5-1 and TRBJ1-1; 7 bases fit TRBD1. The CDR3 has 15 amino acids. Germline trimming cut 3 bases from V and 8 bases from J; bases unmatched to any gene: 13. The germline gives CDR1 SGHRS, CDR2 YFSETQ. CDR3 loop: CASSYATGLRGEAFF. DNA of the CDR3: TGCGCCAGCAGCTACGCGACAGGGTTGAGGGGCGAAGCTTTCTTT.

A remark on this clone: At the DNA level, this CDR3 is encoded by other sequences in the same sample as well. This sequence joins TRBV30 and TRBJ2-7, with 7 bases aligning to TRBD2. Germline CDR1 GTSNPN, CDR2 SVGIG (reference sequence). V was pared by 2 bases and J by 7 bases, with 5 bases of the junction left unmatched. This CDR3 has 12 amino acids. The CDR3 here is CAWSPGGGEQYF. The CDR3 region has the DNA TGTGCCTGGAGTCCCGGGGGAGGGGAGCAGTACTTC.

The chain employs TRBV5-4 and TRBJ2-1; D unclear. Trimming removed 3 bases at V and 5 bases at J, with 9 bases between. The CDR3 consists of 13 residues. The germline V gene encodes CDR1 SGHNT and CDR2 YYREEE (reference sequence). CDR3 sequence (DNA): TGTGCCAGCAGCTACACGAAGGACAATGAGCAGTTCTTC. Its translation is CASSYTKDNEQFF.

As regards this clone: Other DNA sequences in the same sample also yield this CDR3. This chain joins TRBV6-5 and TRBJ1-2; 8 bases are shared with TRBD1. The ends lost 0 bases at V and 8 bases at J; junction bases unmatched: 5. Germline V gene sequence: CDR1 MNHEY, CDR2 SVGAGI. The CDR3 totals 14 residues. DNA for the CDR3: TGTGCCAGCAGTTACTCGACAGGGGAGGACGGCTACACCTTC. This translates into CASSYSTGEDGYTF.

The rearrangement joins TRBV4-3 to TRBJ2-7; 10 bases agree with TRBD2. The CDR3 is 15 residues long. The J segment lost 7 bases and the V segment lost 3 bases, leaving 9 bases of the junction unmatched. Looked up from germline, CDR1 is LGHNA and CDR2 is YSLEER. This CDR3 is CASSQQAGGPGEQYF. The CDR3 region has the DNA TGCGCCAGCAGCCAGCAAGCGGGAGGGCCTGGTGAGCAGTACTTC.

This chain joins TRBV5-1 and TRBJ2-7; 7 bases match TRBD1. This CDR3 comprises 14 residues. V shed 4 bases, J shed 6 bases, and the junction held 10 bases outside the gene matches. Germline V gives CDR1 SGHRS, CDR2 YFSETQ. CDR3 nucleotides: TGCGCCAGCAGCCTACCGACAGGGTTTGGCGAGCAGTACTTC. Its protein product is CASSLPTGFGEQYF.

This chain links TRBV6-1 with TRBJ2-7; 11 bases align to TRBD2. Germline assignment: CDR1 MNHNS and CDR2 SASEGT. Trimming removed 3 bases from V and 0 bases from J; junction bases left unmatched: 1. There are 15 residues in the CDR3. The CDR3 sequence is CASSDGLAGSYEQYF. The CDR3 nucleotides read TGTGCCAGCAGTGATGGACTAGCGGGCTCCTACGAGCAGTACTTC.

The CDR3 region is CASSQEQGVATTNEKLFF. As DNA, the CDR3 is TGCGCCAGCAGCCAAGAGCAGGGGGTAGCTACAACTAATGAAAAACTGTTTTTT. V gene TRBV4-3 combines with J gene TRBJ1-4; 7 bases map to TRBD1. In germline, CDR1 is LGHNA, CDR2 YSLEER. Trimming at V came to 0 bases and at J to 0 bases, leaving 7 bases not matched to a gene. The length of the CDR3 is 18 residues.

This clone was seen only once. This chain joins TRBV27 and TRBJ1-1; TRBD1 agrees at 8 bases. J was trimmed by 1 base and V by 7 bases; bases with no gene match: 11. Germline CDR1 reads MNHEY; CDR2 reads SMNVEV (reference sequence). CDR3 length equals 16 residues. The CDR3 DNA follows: TGTGCCAGCATCTCACACTCGGACAGGGCGAACACTGAAGCTTTCTTT. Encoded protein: CASISHSDRANTEAFF.

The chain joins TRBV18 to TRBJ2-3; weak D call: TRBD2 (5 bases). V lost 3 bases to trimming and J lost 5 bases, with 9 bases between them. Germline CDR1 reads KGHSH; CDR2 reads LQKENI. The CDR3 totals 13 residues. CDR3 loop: CASSPSGVDTQYF. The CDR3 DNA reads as TGTGCCAGCTCACCCAGCGGTGTAGATACGCAGTATTTT. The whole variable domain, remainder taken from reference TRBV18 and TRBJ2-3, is NAGVMQNPRHLVRRRGQEARLRCSPMKGHSHVYWYRQLPEEGLKFMVYLQKENIIDESGMPKERFSAEFPKEGPSILRIQQVVRGDSAAYFCASSPSGVDTQYFGPGTRLTVL.